Reported below is one T cell receptor (beta chain). Its target is not known. The V gene's germline CDR1 is MNHEY and CDR2 SMNVEV (reference sequence). This CDR3 has 13 residues. With 6 bases removed from V and 6 bases from J, the gap between germline ends came to 12 bases. The entry originates in a study of shared clonotypes between healthy human individuals. Study-level findings and limits: In a few donors, around 5% of naive CD4 clonotypes appeared in common.

Sequencing was performed with immunoSEQ multiplex PCR; in TCRdb, only in-frame clones are kept and a portion is missing. The top ten hold 0.13% of the sample, which has about 2 million clones, 95% seen once. The V and J genes are TRBV27 and TRBJ2-4; D unresolved. Sequencing input: naive CD4+ T cells sorted from blood. The subset is: CD45RA+ positively selected. This sequence was found in a man aged 18 to 29 in good health. The CDR3 bases are TGTGCCAGCAGCGGAGAGGTGGGAAACATTCAGTACTTC. It codes for CASSGEVGNIQYF.